These 32 T cell receptor beta chains originate from one sample sequenced in a study of human T cells and chemical hapten exposure. The time point denotes: healthy volunteer bleed at 6 weeks. Unfractionated whole blood yielded the extracted total RNA. TCRdb redid the calling of the RACE reads with MiXCR, one entry per CDR3 protein. The sample lists around 80,000 distinct CDR3 sequences, around 8.7% seen once, with approximately 1.4% in the top ten. Sequenced: whole blood. Receptors were obtained from a male donor in good health. Some clones in this sample may be carry-over from other donors' samples.

The chain couples TRBV3-1 to TRBJ2-4; tentatively, D is TRBD1 (6 bases). CDR1 LGHDT and CDR2 YNNKEL come from the germline V gene (reference sequence). The CDR3 loop spans 14 amino acids. V shed 0 bases and J shed 11 bases, with 14 bases lying between them. CDR3 in amino acids: CASSQEDSDTVQYF. Written as DNA, the CDR3 is TGTGCCAGCAGCCAAGAGGACAGCGATACGGTTCAGTACTTC.

This rearrangement joins TRBV12-3 or TRBV12-4 to TRBJ1-1, with D tentatively TRBD1 (6 bases). V was clipped by 3 bases and J by 5 bases, with 16 bases between them. The CDR3 runs to 15 residues. In DNA form, the CDR3 reads TGTGCCAGCAGTTTCGGCAGGGGTCGGGGGACTGAAGCTTTCTTT. Translation gives CASSFGRGRGTEAFF.

The chain uses TRBV19 and TRBJ1-1; D is possibly TRBD1 (5 bases). The CDR3 has 17 residues. V was pared by 1 base and J by 8 bases, with 23 bases between. In germline, CDR1 is LNHDA, CDR2 SQIVND (reference sequence). The CDR3 nucleotides are TGTGCCAGTAGTATAGGGGGGTTCCCTCCCCTCAGGACCGAAGCTTTCTTT. It yields the protein CASSIGGFPPLRTEAFF.

This clonotype occurred a few times. The chain combines TRBV27 with TRBJ1-6; D unresolved. The V gene's germline CDR1 is MNHEY and CDR2 SMNVEV (reference sequence). The CDR3 spans 14 residues. V was trimmed by 4 bases and J by 9 bases, leaving 13 bases between them. Here the CDR3 reads CASSSRTPLSPLHF. The CDR3 DNA sequence: TGTGCCAGCAGTTCCCGGACGCCGCTTTCACCCCTCCACTTT.

This clonotype was seen only a few times. This rearrangement joins TRBV10-3 to TRBJ2-7; 9 bases agree with TRBD2. V dropped 3 bases and J dropped 4; count of bases not matched to a gene: 7. CDR3 length: 15 amino acids. Per the germline V gene, CDR1 is ENHRY and CDR2 is SYGVKD. CDR3 DNA: TGTGCCATCAGTGATACGCGGGAGGGCCAGTACGAGCAGTACTTC. This gives the protein CAISDTREGQYEQYF.

A few counts support this clonotype. The chain uses TRBV6-6 and TRBJ2-1; D is possibly TRBD2 (6 bases). This CDR3 has 15 amino acids. Germline V lookup: CDR1 MNHNY, CDR2 SVGAGI (reference sequence). V lost 0 bases and J 2 bases, leaving 8 bases between the germline ends. Here the CDR3 DNA reads TGTGCCAGCAGTTACTCTGGCGGGGCCTACAATGAGCAGTTCTTC. Translation: CASSYSGGAYNEQFF.

In this sample, this clonotype turned up a few times. The chain carries TRBV7-2 and TRBJ2-3; D remains unclear. The germline V gene encodes CDR1 SGHTA and CDR2 FQGNSA. The CDR3 consists of 14 residues. The germline V and J ends were trimmed by 2 bases and 1 base, with 7 bases remaining between them. The CDR3 bases are TGTGCCAGCAGCTTAAGGGAACGCACAGATACGCAGTATTTT. Translation gives CASSLRERTDTQYF.

This clonotype was observed a few times. The rearrangement joins TRBV12-3 or TRBV12-4 to TRBJ2-3, with 9 bases that match TRBD1. The trim removed 4 bases at V and 7 bases at J, leaving 12 bases unmatched. The CDR3 runs 16 residues. The CDR3 here is CASSSPGQGLLYTQYF. The CDR3 DNA is TGTGCCAGCAGTTCTCCGGGACAGGGCCTCTTGTATACGCAGTATTTT.

Comments on this clonotype: A much larger clonotype is one base distant, so this may be a read error. The gene calls are TRBV10-3 and TRBJ1-3; a possible D gene is TRBD1 (5 bases). Germline CDR1 and CDR2: ENHRY and SYGVKD. The CDR3 is 13 amino acids. V lost 7 bases and J 1 base, leaving 8 bases between the germline ends. The CDR3 loop reads CAITPGSGNTIYF. The CDR3 DNA reads TGTGCCATCACTCCAGGGTCTGGAAACACCATATATTTT.

This clonotype occurred a few times. The CDR3 loop is CASKVFRGTEAFF. For the CDR3, the DNA is TGTGCCAGCAAGGTATTTAGAGGCACTGAAGCTTTCTTT. This chain joins TRBV6-6 and TRBJ1-1; D gene ambiguous. The germline V and J ends were trimmed by 7 bases and 4 bases, with 13 bases remaining between them. The CDR3 sequence is 13 residues long. Germline V gene data show CDR1 as MNHNY and CDR2 as SVGAGI (reference sequence).

V is TRBV5-5 and J is TRBJ1-5; D is undetermined. Germline V CDR1 and CDR2: SGHKS, YYEKEE (reference sequence). This CDR3 has 14 amino acids. V gave up 1 base and J gave up 4 bases, with 9 bases separating them. CDR3 nucleotides: TGTGCCAGCAGCTTGTGGCCCCCGAATCAGCCCCAGCATTTT. Protein product: CASSLWPPNQPQHF.

The CDR3 DNA follows: TGTGCCAGCAGTTTCCTAGTACTCACCGATACGCAGTATTTT. Protein sequence: CASSFLVLTDTQYF. This sequence joins TRBV12-3 or TRBV12-4 and TRBJ2-3; D ambiguous. V lost 3 bases to trimming and J lost 6 bases, with 13 bases between them. The CDR3 has 14 amino acids.

This clonotype was seen ten or more times. The rearrangement links TRBV29-1 to TRBJ1-1; D ambiguous. The CDR3 consists of 13 residues. Per the germline V gene, CDR1 is SQVTM and CDR2 is ANQGSEA. Between the trimmed V and J ends, which lost 8 bases and 0 bases, there was a span of 13 bases. The CDR3 spells CSPQGPMNTEAFF. CDR3 sequence (DNA): TGCAGCCCTCAAGGACCTATGAACACTGAAGCTTTCTTT.

This clonotype was recorded at least ten times. The genes are TRBV20-1 and TRBJ1-1; no reliable D call. The CDR3 extends over 14 amino acids. Trimming removed 0 bases from V and 0 bases from J, with 8 bases in between. Germline lookup yields CDR1 DFQATT and CDR2 SNEGSKA (reference sequence). CDR3: CSARDPTVNTEAFF. The CDR3, as DNA: TGCAGTGCTAGAGATCCTACAGTGAACACTGAAGCTTTCTTT.

This clonotype was seen a handful of times. This chain joins TRBV6-2 or TRBV6-3 and TRBJ2-1; 14 positions match TRBD2. The trim removed 2 bases at V and 6 bases at J, leaving 9 bases unmatched. Per germline, CDR1 MNHEY and CDR2 SVGEGT. CDR3 length equals 18 residues. CDR3 in amino acids: CASSYPGTSGSFSNEQFF. CDR3 coding DNA: TGTGCCAGCAGTTACCCCGGGACTAGCGGGAGTTTTAGCAATGAGCAGTTCTTC.

There are a few counts of this clonotype. The rearrangement joins TRBV12-3 or TRBV12-4 to TRBJ2-5; weak D call: TRBD1 (6 bases). The ends were cut back, 8 bases at V and 4 bases at J, with 8 bases in the middle. The CDR3 totals 11 residues. The CDR3 DNA reads TGTGCCAGCCGAGGGGGAGAGACCCAGTACTTC. It codes for CASRGGETQYF.

The chain combines TRBV7-2 with TRBJ2-7; 9 bases map to TRBD1. Germline CDR1 SGHTA, CDR2 FQGNSA. The CDR3 sequence is 15 residues long. The V and J ends lost 5 bases and 2 bases, in that order; junction bases with no gene match: 7. Written as DNA, the CDR3 is TGTGCCAGCAGCCTAACAGGGGGCGCCCCCTACGAGCAGTACTTC. This gives the protein CASSLTGGAPYEQYF.

This clonotype was picked up many times. The J gene is TRBJ1-5, the V gene TRBV20-1, with D possibly being TRBD1 (5 bases). The V and J ends lost 5 bases and 2 bases respectively, with 13 bases between them. CDR3 length: 14 residues. Germline V gene sequence: CDR1 DFQATT, CDR2 SNEGSKA (reference sequence). The CDR3 spells CSADEGIGNQPQHF. The DNA of the CDR3 is TGCAGTGCTGACGAGGGGATCGGCAATCAGCCCCAGCATTTT.

This clonotype was detected only a few times. The V and J genes are TRBV7-3 and TRBJ1-1, with D perhaps matching TRBD1 (6 bases). CDR1 is SGHTA and CDR2 is FQGTGA in the germline V gene. The CDR3 is 12 amino acids. V was pared by 2 bases and J by 6 bases, with 7 bases between. CDR3 nucleotide sequence: TGTGCCAGCAGCTTAGGGGGCGCTGAAGCTTTCTTT. This sequence encodes CASSLGGAEAFF.

Turning to this clonotype: This may be a read error: a much more frequent sequence differs by one nucleotide. This chain joins TRBV7-9 and TRBJ2-6; maybe TRBD1 (5 bases). V was clipped by 5 bases and J by 3 bases, with 14 bases between them. In germline, CDR1 is SEHNR, CDR2 FQNEAQ (reference sequence). This CDR3 is built from 16 residues. CDR3 in DNA: TGTGCCAGCAGCCACAGGTTTCCCTTTGGGGCCAACGTCCTGACTTTC. Its translation is CASSHRFPFGANVLTF.

This clonotype was counted many times. V usage is TRBV20-1 and J usage is TRBJ1-2; possibly TRBD1 for D (6 bases). V was cut by 6 bases and J by 3 bases, with 17 bases left in between. Germline CDR1 DFQATT, CDR2 SNEGSKA (reference sequence). The CDR3 contains 14 residues. The CDR3 nucleotides are TGCAGTGCCACGGGGGCAGGGAAGGACTATGGCTACACCTTC. It translates to CSATGAGKDYGYTF.

This clonotype was observed many times. The rearrangement joins TRBV29-1 to TRBJ2-7; D possibly corresponds to TRBD2 (6 bases). The germline CDR1 and CDR2 sequences are SQVTM and ANQGSEA. The CDR3 covers 13 residues. V was clipped by 6 bases and J by 3 bases, with 15 bases between them. Here the CDR3 DNA reads TGCAGCGTCCAAAAACGGGAGAGCTACGAGCAGTACTTC. This encodes CSVQKRESYEQYF.

V gene TRBV7-9 combines with J gene TRBJ2-3; 10 nucleotides agree with TRBD1. This CDR3 is built from 18 residues. From germline, CDR1 is SEHNR and CDR2 FQNEAQ (reference sequence). The J segment lost 4 bases and the V segment lost 8 bases, leaving 18 bases of the junction unmatched. The CDR3: CASRSLGVGQGDPDTQYF. The CDR3 DNA reads TGTGCCAGCCGCAGCTTGGGCGTAGGACAGGGGGACCCAGATACGCAGTATTTT.

The rearrangement uses TRBV7-2 and TRBJ2-3; no definite D call. The CDR3 has 12 residues. Trimming took 2 bases from V and 6 from J, leaving 6 bases between them. CDR1 and CDR2 from the germline V gene are SGHTA and FQGNSA. The chain's CDR3 is CASSLWKDTQYF. The CDR3 DNA reads as TGTGCCAGCAGCTTATGGAAGGATACGCAGTATTTT.

The chain's CDR3 is CASRVGPGLGNTEAFF. CDR3 nucleotide sequence: TGTGCCAGCAGGGTGGGGCCGGGGCTAGGGAACACTGAAGCTTTCTTT. The V gene is TRBV27, the J gene TRBJ1-1; TRBD1 is a possible D gene (5 bases). This CDR3 comprises 16 residues. V lost 6 bases and J lost 1, with 18 bases in between. Germline loops: CDR1 MNHEY, CDR2 SMNVEV (reference sequence).

The chain recombines TRBV6-5 with TRBJ2-3, with D hard to call. V lost 5 bases and J 4 bases, leaving 10 bases between the germline ends. Per the germline V gene, CDR1 is MNHEY and CDR2 is SVGAGI. This CDR3 spans 13 amino acids. The CDR3 region is CASSSQAADTQYF. The CDR3 coding sequence is TGTGCCAGCAGTAGTCAAGCCGCAGATACGCAGTATTTT.

This clonotype came up a few times. This rearrangement joins TRBV12-5 to TRBJ1-2; D call uncertain. V was trimmed by 0 bases and J by 2 bases, leaving 13 bases between them. This CDR3 has 16 residues. Germline-derived CDR1 and CDR2 are LGHNT and FRNRAP. CDR3 protein: CASGLVPEVWNYGYTF. The CDR3, as DNA: TGTGCTAGTGGTTTGGTACCGGAGGTATGGAACTATGGCTACACCTTC. The complete variable domain, with remaining parts taken from reference TRBV12-5 and TRBJ1-2, reads DARVTQTPRHKVTEMGQEVTMRCQPILGHNTVFWYRQTMMQGLELLAYFRNRAPLDDSGMPKDRFSAEMPDATLATLKIQPSEPRDSAVYFCASGLVPEVWNYGYTFGSGTRLTVV.

This clonotype was detected ten times or more. This sequence joins TRBV20-1 and TRBJ1-2; 9 positions agree with TRBD1. Trimming cost V 5 bases and J 4 bases; bases outside gene matches: 20. CDR1 and CDR2 (germline): DFQATT, SNEGSKA (reference sequence). This CDR3 contains 18 residues. CDR3 DNA sequence: TGCAGTGCTTTATCACAGGGGGCCACGGAGTCTATATTCTATGGCTACACCTTC. Translated, it gives CSALSQGATESIFYGYTF.

V is TRBV7-9 and J is TRBJ2-7, with 8 bases matching TRBD1. The CDR3 contains 14 residues. Germline lookup yields CDR1 SEHNR and CDR2 FQNEAQ (reference sequence). V dropped 3 bases and J dropped 6; count of bases not matched to a gene: 7. The CDR3 bases are TGTGCCAGCAGCTTCGTGACAGGGGTAACCGAGCAGTACTTC. It encodes CASSFVTGVTEQYF.

In its sample, this clonotype was seen many times. The J gene is TRBJ2-7, the V gene TRBV10-3; 12 nucleotides agree with TRBD2. Per the germline V gene, CDR1 is ENHRY and CDR2 is SYGVKD. Trimming cost V 4 bases and J 5 bases; bases outside gene matches: 9. The CDR3 has 16 amino acids. The CDR3 DNA sequence: TGTGCCATCAGTGTCCCTCTAGCGGGGGGGCCGAACGAGCAGTACTTC. Its protein is CAISVPLAGGPNEQYF.

The V call is TRBV27, the J call TRBJ1-2, with 7 bases matching TRBD1. Trimming cost V 2 bases and J 3 bases; bases outside gene matches: 6. There are 15 residues in the CDR3. Germline CDR1 reads MNHEY; CDR2 reads SMNVEV (reference sequence). CDR3 DNA: TGTGCCAGCAGTTTAGACAGGGACAGTGACTATGGCTACACCTTC. Amino acid sequence: CASSLDRDSDYGYTF.

This clonotype was observed a handful of times. The V and J genes are TRBV20-1 and TRBJ2-1; 9 bases are shared with TRBD1. CDR3 length: 13 amino acids. V dropped 4 bases and J dropped 9; count of bases not matched to a gene: 7. Germline V gene data show CDR1 as DFQATT and CDR2 as SNEGSKA (reference sequence). CDR3 coding DNA: TGCAGTGCTAAGAACAGGGGGCACATTGAGCAGTTCTTC. Protein product: CSAKNRGHIEQFF.